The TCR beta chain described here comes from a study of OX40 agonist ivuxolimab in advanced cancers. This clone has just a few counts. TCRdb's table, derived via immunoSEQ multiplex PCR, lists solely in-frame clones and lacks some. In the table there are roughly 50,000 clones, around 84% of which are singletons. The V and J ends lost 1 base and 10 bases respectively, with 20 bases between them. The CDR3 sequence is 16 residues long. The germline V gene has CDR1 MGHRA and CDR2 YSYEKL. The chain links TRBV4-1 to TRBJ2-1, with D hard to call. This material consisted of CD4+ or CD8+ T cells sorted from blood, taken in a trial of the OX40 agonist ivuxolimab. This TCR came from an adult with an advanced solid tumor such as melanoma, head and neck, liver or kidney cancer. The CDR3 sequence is CASSQVLSTSSREQFF. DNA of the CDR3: TGCGCCAGCAGCCAAGTTCTTAGCACCTCCTCCCGAGAGCAGTTCTTC.